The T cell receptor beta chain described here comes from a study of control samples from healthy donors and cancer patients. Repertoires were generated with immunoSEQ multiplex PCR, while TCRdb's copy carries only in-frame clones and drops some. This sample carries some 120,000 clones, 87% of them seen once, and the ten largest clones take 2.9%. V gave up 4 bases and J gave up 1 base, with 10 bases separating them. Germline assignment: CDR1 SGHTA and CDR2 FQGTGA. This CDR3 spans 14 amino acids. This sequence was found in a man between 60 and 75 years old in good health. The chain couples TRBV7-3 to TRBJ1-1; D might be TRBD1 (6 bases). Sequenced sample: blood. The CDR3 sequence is CASSSQGANTEAFF. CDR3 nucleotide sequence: TGTGCCAGCAGCTCACAGGGTGCGAACACTGAAGCTTTCTTT.